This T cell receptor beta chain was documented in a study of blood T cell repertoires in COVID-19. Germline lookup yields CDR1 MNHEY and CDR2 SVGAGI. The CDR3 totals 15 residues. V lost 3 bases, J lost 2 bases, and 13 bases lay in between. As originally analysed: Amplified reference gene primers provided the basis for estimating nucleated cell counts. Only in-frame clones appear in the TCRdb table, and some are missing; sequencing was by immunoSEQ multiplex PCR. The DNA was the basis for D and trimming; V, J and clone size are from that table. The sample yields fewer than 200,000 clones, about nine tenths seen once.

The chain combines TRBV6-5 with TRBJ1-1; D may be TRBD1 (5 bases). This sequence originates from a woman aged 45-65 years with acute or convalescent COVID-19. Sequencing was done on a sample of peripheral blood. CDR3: CASSYRSTGNTEAFF. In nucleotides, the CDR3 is TGTGCCAGCAGTTATAGATCCACAGGAAACACTGAAGCTTTCTTT.